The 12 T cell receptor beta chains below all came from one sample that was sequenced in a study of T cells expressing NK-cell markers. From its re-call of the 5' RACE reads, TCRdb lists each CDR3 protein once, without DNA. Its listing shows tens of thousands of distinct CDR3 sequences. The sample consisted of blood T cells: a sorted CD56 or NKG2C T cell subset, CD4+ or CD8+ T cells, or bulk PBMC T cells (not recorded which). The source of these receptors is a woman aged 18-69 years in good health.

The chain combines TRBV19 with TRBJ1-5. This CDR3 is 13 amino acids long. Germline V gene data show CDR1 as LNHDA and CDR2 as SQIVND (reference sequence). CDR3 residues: CASSFNSNQPQHF.

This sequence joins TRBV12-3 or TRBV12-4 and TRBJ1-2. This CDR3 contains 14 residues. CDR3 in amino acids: CASSFPPRQTGYTF.

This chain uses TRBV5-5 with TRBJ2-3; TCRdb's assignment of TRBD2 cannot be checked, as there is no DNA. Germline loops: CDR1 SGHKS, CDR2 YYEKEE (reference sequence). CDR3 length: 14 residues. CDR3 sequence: CASSLERAGDTQYF.

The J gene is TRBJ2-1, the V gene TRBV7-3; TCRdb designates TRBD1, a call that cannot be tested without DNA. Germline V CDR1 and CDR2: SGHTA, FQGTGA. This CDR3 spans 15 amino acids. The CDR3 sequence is CASSPGPTSYNEQFF.

CDR3 residues: CASSPKTEMNTEAFF. This chain links TRBV4-1 with TRBJ1-1; the TCRdb D gene call, TRBD1, has no DNA to confirm it. CDR1 and CDR2 from the germline V gene are MGHRA and YSYEKL. CDR3 size: 15 residues.

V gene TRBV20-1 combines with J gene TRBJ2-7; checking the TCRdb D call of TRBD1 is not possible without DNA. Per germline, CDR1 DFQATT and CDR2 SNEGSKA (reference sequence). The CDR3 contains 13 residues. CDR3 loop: CSAPWGGMEEQYF.

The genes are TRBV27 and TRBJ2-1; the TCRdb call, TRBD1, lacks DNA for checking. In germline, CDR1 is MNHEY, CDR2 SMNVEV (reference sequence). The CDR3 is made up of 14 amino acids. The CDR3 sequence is CASSFRGGRNEQFF.

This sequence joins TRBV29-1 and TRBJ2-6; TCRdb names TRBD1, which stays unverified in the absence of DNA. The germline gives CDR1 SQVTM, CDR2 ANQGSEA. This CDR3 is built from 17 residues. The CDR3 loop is CSVVARGGSSGANVLTF.

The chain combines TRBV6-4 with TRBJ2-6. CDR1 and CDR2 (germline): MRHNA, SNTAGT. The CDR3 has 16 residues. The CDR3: CASSAEASSGANVLTF.

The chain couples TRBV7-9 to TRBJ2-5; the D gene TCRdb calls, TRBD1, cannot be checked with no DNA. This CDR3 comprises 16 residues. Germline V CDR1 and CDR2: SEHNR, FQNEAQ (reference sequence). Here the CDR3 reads CASSTSGGYYQETQYF.

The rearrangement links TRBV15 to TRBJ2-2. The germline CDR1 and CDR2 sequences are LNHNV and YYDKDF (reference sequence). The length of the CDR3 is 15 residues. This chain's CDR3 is CATSRDSENTGELFF.

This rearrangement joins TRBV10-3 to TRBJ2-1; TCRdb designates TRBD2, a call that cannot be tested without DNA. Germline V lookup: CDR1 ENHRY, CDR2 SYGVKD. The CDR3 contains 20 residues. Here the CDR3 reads CAISNSRTSGGAWTYNEQFF.